Presented here are 27 T cell receptor beta chains from one specimen sequenced in a study of blood T cell repertoires in COVID-19 (dated by TCRdb to the early 2020s). Libraries were made using the immunoSEQ multiplex PCR assay. TCRdb took this table from immuneACCESS and kept in-frame rearrangements with V and J called. Such tables lack part of the clones; where checked against another copy, unresolved V genes explain under half of the gap, and the rest is unexplained. Here the sample has 250,000 to 300,000 clones; around 85% occur a single time. Approximately 2% of the sample rests with the top ten. Sequencing input: PBMCs or T cells enriched from blood (not recorded which). These TCRs come from a woman aged 45-65 years who had recovered from COVID-19.

The sample holds a few counts of this clone. The gene calls are TRBV4-1 and TRBJ2-7; D ambiguous. Germline-derived CDR1 and CDR2 are MGHRA and YSYEKL. The V and J ends lost 6 bases and 4 bases respectively, with 25 bases between them. The CDR3 has 17 amino acids. The CDR3 spells CASSHAMLVGPKYEQYF. The CDR3, as DNA: TGCGCCAGCAGTCACGCAATGCTGGTTGGGCCAAAATACGAGCAGTACTTC.

This rearrangement joins TRBV7-9 to TRBJ2-1; 12 bases match TRBD2. This CDR3 has 15 amino acids. The V gene end was trimmed by 5 bases and the J gene end by 10 bases; junction bases not matched to a gene: 9. Per the germline V gene, CDR1 is SEHNR and CDR2 is FQNEAQ (reference sequence). The CDR3 DNA is TGTGCCAGCAGCCAGCGGACTAGCGGGGCCCAGGAGCAGTTCTTC. Its translation is CASSQRTSGAQEQFF.

The V and J genes are TRBV6-5 and TRBJ2-7; 8 bases align to TRBD1. The germline gives CDR1 MNHEY, CDR2 SVGAGI. This CDR3 contains 13 residues. V gave up 8 bases and J gave up 4 bases; unmatched junction bases: 7. Here the CDR3 reads CASGRQGKYEQYF. The CDR3 DNA reads TGTGCCAGCGGTCGACAGGGGAAATACGAGCAGTACTTC.

The gene calls are TRBV6-5 and TRBJ1-1, with 7 bases identical to TRBD1. The junction had 8 bases not matched to a gene; V was cut back by 4 bases and J by 6 bases. The CDR3 runs 14 residues. Looked up from germline, CDR1 is MNHEY and CDR2 is SVGAGI. The CDR3 here is CASSFRTGSSEAFF. The CDR3 nucleotides are TGTGCCAGCAGTTTCCGGACAGGTAGCTCTGAAGCTTTCTTT.

This chain joins TRBV20-1 and TRBJ2-4; D is possibly TRBD2 (5 bases). V dropped 3 bases and J dropped 7 bases, with 19 bases sitting between them. This CDR3 spans 15 amino acids. Germline V gene lookup returns CDR1 DFQATT and CDR2 SNEGSKA (reference sequence). CDR3 protein: CSASYVEVFRNIQYF. DNA of the CDR3: TGCAGTGCTAGTTACGTGGAGGTATTTAGGAACATTCAGTACTTC.

The J gene is TRBJ1-2, the V gene TRBV7-2; 10 positions match TRBD1. The J segment lost 4 bases and the V segment lost 1 base, leaving 6 bases of the junction unmatched. The CDR3 is made up of 16 amino acids. Germline V lookup: CDR1 SGHTA, CDR2 FQGNSA. DNA of the CDR3: TGTGCCAGCAGCTTAGGAGGGACAGGGGCTTCCTATGGCTACACCTTC. This sequence encodes CASSLGGTGASYGYTF.

The genes are TRBV5-4 and TRBJ2-5; TRBD1 matches at 7 bases. The CDR3 is 15 residues long. J gave up 0 bases and V 3 bases, and 5 bases lay outside the gene matches. CDR1 is SGHNT, CDR2 YYREEE, per germline (reference sequence). The CDR3 DNA is TGTGCCAGCAGCTCCGGGACAGAGTACCAAGAGACCCAGTACTTC. It is translated as CASSSGTEYQETQYF. Variable domain in full (rest from reference TRBV5-4 and TRBJ2-5): ETGVTQSPTHLIKTRGQQVTLRCSSQSGHNTVSWYQQALGQGPQFIFQYYREEENGRGNFPPRFSGLQFPNYSSELNVNALELDDSALYLCASSSGTEYQETQYFGPGTRLLVL.

The rearrangement uses TRBV27 and TRBJ1-5; D not resolved. V was pared by 2 bases and J by 2 bases, with 7 bases between. CDR1 and CDR2 (germline): MNHEY, SMNVEV (reference sequence). The CDR3 sequence is 14 residues long. The CDR3 loop reads CASSLEGGNQPQHF. The CDR3 DNA sequence: TGTGCCAGCAGTTTAGAAGGAGGCAATCAGCCCCAGCATTTT.

The rearrangement joins TRBV21-1 to TRBJ2-7; the DNA was not compared with TRBD1, the D call given in the table. TRBV21-1 is noted as a pseudogene. This CDR3 comprises 14 residues. In DNA form, the CDR3 reads TGTGCCAGCAGCAACCGAGAGACAGGCAACGAGCAGTACTTC. As protein: CASSNRETGNEQYF.

The J gene is TRBJ2-7, the V gene TRBV6-5, with 7 bases lining up with TRBD1. Trimming at V came to 6 bases and at J to 0 bases, leaving 8 bases not matched to a gene. From germline, CDR1 is MNHEY and CDR2 SVGAGI. CDR3 length: 15 residues. This CDR3 reads CASSTYRGISYEQYF. The CDR3 coding sequence is TGTGCCAGCAGCACATACAGGGGCATCTCCTACGAGCAGTACTTC.

The CDR3 protein is CASSLEPNQPQHF. The CDR3 coding sequence is TGTGCCAGCAGCTTGGAGCCAAATCAGCCCCAGCATTTT. The chain has TRBV5-8 and TRBJ1-5, with D unclear. This CDR3 is 13 amino acids long. Germline lookup yields CDR1 SGHTS and CDR2 YDEGEE. V gave up 0 bases and J gave up 4 bases, with 5 bases separating them.

The rearrangement uses TRBV18 and TRBJ2-5, with TRBD2 matching over 7 bases. The CDR3 runs 15 residues. Germline V gene sequence: CDR1 KGHSH, CDR2 LQKENI. Trimming removed 8 bases from V and 5 bases from J; junction bases left unmatched: 14. In nucleotides, the CDR3 is TGTGCCAGCACGGATCGGGACTATAACACGGAGACCCAGTACTTC. Protein: CASTDRDYNTETQYF.

The chain links TRBV14 to TRBJ2-3; 9 nucleotides align to TRBD2. V dropped 1 base and J dropped 4; count of bases not matched to a gene: 0. The CDR3 runs 14 residues. Germline V gives CDR1 SGHDN, CDR2 FVKESK. CDR3 amino acids: CASSQGTSADTQYF. The CDR3 DNA reads as TGTGCCAGCAGCCAAGGGACTAGCGCAGATACGCAGTATTTT. Full variable domain (rest looked up from reference TRBV14 and TRBJ2-3): EAGVTQFPSHSVIEKGQTVTLRCDPISGHDNLYWYRRVMGKEIKFLLHFVKESKQDESGMPNNRFLAERTGGTYSTLKVQPAELEDSGVYFCASSQGTSADTQYFGPGTRLTVL.

The J gene is TRBJ2-3, the V gene TRBV28; TRBD2 matches at 10 bases. CDR1 and CDR2 (germline): MDHEN, SYDVKM. This CDR3 spans 15 amino acids. V was clipped by 3 bases and J by 4 bases; unmatched bases: 4. CDR3 coding DNA: TGTGCCAGCAGTTTGCTAGCGGGAGAGGCAGATACGCAGTATTTT. Translated: CASSLLAGEADTQYF.

The chain recombines TRBV7-2 with TRBJ2-7, with 8 bases identical to TRBD2. Germline values: CDR1 SGHTA, CDR2 FQGNSA. The CDR3 length is 16 residues. V dropped 1 base and J dropped 4; count of bases not matched to a gene: 9. The CDR3 DNA is TGTGCCAGCAGCTTAGGAACTAGCGGCCTGGGGTACGAGCAGTACTTC. Translated: CASSLGTSGLGYEQYF.

In nucleotides, the CDR3 is TGTGCCACCACTAGCGCGAGCACCGGGGAGCTGTTTTTT. Residues: CATTSASTGELFF. The chain is built from TRBV7-9 and TRBJ2-2, with 7 bases identical to TRBD2. Germline V gives CDR1 SEHNR, CDR2 FQNEAQ (reference sequence). This CDR3 spans 13 amino acids. Losses at the gene ends were 10 bases for V and 4 bases for J; bases not matched to a gene: 6.

V gene TRBV24-1 combines with J gene TRBJ1-2; D is ambiguous. With 9 bases removed from V and 2 bases from J, the gap between germline ends came to 12 bases. The germline V gene has CDR1 KGHDR and CDR2 SFDVKD. The CDR3 is 13 amino acids. CDR3 amino acids: CATSRGSNYGYTF. CDR3 bases: TGTGCCACCTCCCGCGGGTCCAACTATGGCTACACCTTC.

This clone showed up just a few times. The chain couples TRBV30 to TRBJ2-1; TRBD2 agrees at 11 bases. CDR3 length: 15 residues. Germline assignment: CDR1 GTSNPN and CDR2 SVGIG (reference sequence). J gave up 3 bases and V 2 bases, and 3 bases lay outside the gene matches. The CDR3 spells CAWSKGLAGYNEQFF. The CDR3, as DNA: TGTGCCTGGAGTAAAGGACTAGCGGGCTACAATGAGCAGTTCTTC.

This chain links TRBV27 with TRBJ2-2; TRBD1 matches at 7 bases. CDR1 is MNHEY, CDR2 SMNVEV, per germline (reference sequence). V shed 3 bases and J 5 bases; nucleotides not matched to a gene: 6. CDR3 size: 15 residues. The CDR3 protein is CASSFDRERTGELFF. The CDR3 bases are TGTGCCAGCAGTTTCGACAGGGAGAGAACCGGGGAGCTGTTTTTT.

The rearrangement uses TRBV27 and TRBJ2-1; 7 bases align to TRBD2. V lost 4 bases to trimming and J lost 4 bases; unmatched junction nucleotides: 7. CDR1 is MNHEY, CDR2 SMNVEV, per germline (reference sequence). CDR3 size: 15 residues. Here the CDR3 reads CASSSGGSGYNEQFF. The CDR3 nucleotides are TGTGCCAGCAGTTCGGGGGGTAGCGGGTACAATGAGCAGTTCTTC.

The V call is TRBV19, the J call TRBJ2-7; 13 bases map to TRBD2. The CDR3 is 16 amino acids. Germline trimming cut 6 bases from V and 1 base from J; bases unmatched to any gene: 6. The V gene's germline CDR1 is LNHDA and CDR2 SQIVND (reference sequence). CDR3 coding DNA: TGTGCCAGTAGCAGGACTAGCGGGAGTTTGTCCTACGAGCAGTACTTC. This translates into CASSRTSGSLSYEQYF.

The V and J genes are TRBV4-1 and TRBJ2-2; TRBD2 might be the D (6 bases). V lost 0 bases and J lost 3, with 8 bases in between. Germline CDR1 reads MGHRA; CDR2 reads YSYEKL. The CDR3 totals 15 residues. CDR3 DNA: TGCGCCAGCAGCCAAGAAGGACTACACACCGGGGAGCTGTTTTTT. It specifies CASSQEGLHTGELFF.

The chain combines TRBV28 with TRBJ2-5, with D maybe TRBD2 (6 bases). The CDR3 sequence is 15 residues long. Per germline, CDR1 MDHEN and CDR2 SYDVKM. V was clipped by 5 bases and J by 5 bases, with 18 bases between them. CDR3 region: CASSVGGGGRETQYF. The CDR3 nucleotides read TGTGCCAGCAGTGTGGGGGGAGGTGGACGGGAGACCCAGTACTTC.

This clone has a handful of counts. The CDR3 sequence is CASRGLAGDSSYNEQFF. The CDR3 DNA reads as TGTGCCAGCCGAGGACTAGCGGGAGACAGCTCCTACAATGAGCAGTTCTTC. The gene calls are TRBV27 and TRBJ2-1; TRBD2 matches 13 bases. Germline V gives CDR1 MNHEY, CDR2 SMNVEV (reference sequence). The CDR3 loop spans 17 amino acids. J gave up 0 bases and V 8 bases, and 7 bases lay outside the gene matches.

The genes are TRBV5-1 and TRBJ2-1; 11 bases match TRBD1. Germline-derived CDR1 and CDR2 are SGHRS and YFSETQ. V trimming: 0 bases; J trimming: 0 bases; junction bases outside the gene matches: 11. The CDR3 extends over 20 amino acids. For the CDR3, the DNA is TGCGCCAGCAGCTTGGGTTTGGGGACAGGGGGGATCGGCTCCTACAATGAGCAGTTCTTC. It is translated as CASSLGLGTGGIGSYNEQFF.

This clone was seen more than once but under ten times. The chain combines TRBV28 with TRBJ2-3, with TRBD2 matching 14 bases. V shed 6 bases, J shed 4 bases, and the junction held 0 bases outside the gene matches. The V gene's germline CDR1 is MDHEN and CDR2 SYDVKM. This CDR3 spans 14 amino acids. CDR3 region: CASRTSGRADTQYF. The CDR3 nucleotides are TGTGCCAGCAGGACTAGCGGGAGGGCAGATACGCAGTATTTT.

This chain links TRBV28 with TRBJ1-5; 9 bases fit TRBD1. Losses at the gene ends were 5 bases for V and 0 bases for J; bases not matched to a gene: 11. CDR3 size: 18 residues. Germline V gene data show CDR1 as MDHEN and CDR2 as SYDVKM. CDR3 loop: CASSRPGQGSISNQPQHF. The CDR3 region has the DNA TGTGCCAGCAGTCGTCCGGGACAGGGATCAATTAGCAATCAGCCCCAGCATTTT.